A selection of T cell receptor beta chains follows, all from one sample in a study of T cell repertoires in cytomegalovirus infection. TCRdb re-analysed the reads in MiXCR, keeping a single row per CDR3 protein. The sample holds about 890,000 distinct CDR3 sequences, 30% to 40% seen once. For these TCRs, the target antigens are not known. This specimen consisted of cultured CD8+ T cells from PBMCs, obtained from culture after CMV antigen stimulation. Receptor source: a human donor in good health (CMV status not recorded). Some clones in this sample may be carry-over from other donors' samples. Each CDR3 is given with its conserved first and last residue. Fields, in order: D gene, J gene, clone size, V gene, CDR3 DNA, CDR3 protein. A D gene is named only where the DNA matches it firmly. Expanded clones get a size class; other rows say once, few or many, or leave the size out.

. TRBJ1-1 . TRBV14 TGTGCCAGCAGCCAAGTGAATCCGACGGGGGAAGGGGCTGAAGCTTTCTTT CASSQVNPTGEGAEAFF
. TRBJ2-3 . TRBV9 TGTGCCAGCGGGCCGGCAGGGGACACAGATACGCAGTATTTT CASGPAGDTDTQYF
. TRBJ1-1 . TRBV29-1 TGCAGCGTTGGACAGAACACTGAAGCTTTCTTT CSVGQNTEAFF
TRBD2 TRBJ2-1 . TRBV29-1 TGCAGCGTTCCCCTGTGGACTAGCGGGGACCTATACAATGAGCAGTTCTTC CSVPLWTSGDLYNEQFF
. TRBJ1-1 few TRBV6-5 TGTGCCAGCGGCTTGTGGGACACTGAAGCTTTCTTT CASGLWDTEAFF
. TRBJ1-5 . TRBV24-1 TGTGCCACCAGTGATTTACCCAGGACTAATCAGCCCCAGCATTTT CATSDLPRTNQPQHF
. TRBJ2-5 . TRBV15 TGTGCCACCAGCAGAGATCGCGGGAAGACCCAGTACTTC CATSRDRGKTQYF
. TRBJ1-5 . TRBV6-6 TGTGCCAGCAGTTACTCCCAGGCCCTCCGCTCAAATCAGCCCCAGCATTTT CASSYSQALRSNQPQHF
. TRBJ2-2 . TRBV5-5 TGTGCCAGCAGCTTGGTCACTGCGGACGTCGGGGAGCTGTTTTTT CASSLVTADVGELFF
. TRBJ2-7 . TRBV12-5 TGTGCTAGTGGTCATTCCTACGAGCAGTACTTC CASGHSYEQYF
. TRBJ2-5 . TRBV20-1 TGCAGTGCTAGAGGCATCATCCTTCGGGGCGAGACCCAGTACTTC CSARGIILRGETQYF
. TRBJ1-6 . TRBV27 TGTGCCAGCAGTTTTCTAGGCGATTATAATTCACCCCTCCACTTT CASSFLGDYNSPLHF
. TRBJ1-1 . TRBV2 TGTGCCAACCCCACTGAAGCTTTCTTT CANPTEAFF
. TRBJ2-3 . TRBV7-3 TGTGCCAGCAGCTTAGGTCCCTCCCCTACAGATACGCAGTATTTT CASSLGPSPTDTQYF
TRBD1 TRBJ1-4 many TRBV7-9 TGTGCCAGCAGCTTCCGGACAGGGTACAACGAAAGGGATGAAAAACTGTTTTTT CASSFRTGYNERDEKLFF
. TRBJ2-7 . TRBV12-3/TRBV12-4 TGTGCCAGCAGTCCGGGTGGGCGCCGGTCGCAGTACTTC CASSPGGRRSQYF
TRBD1 TRBJ1-5 few TRBV4-2 TGTGCCAGCAGCCAAGAAACAGGGGTTAGCAATCAGCCCCAGCATTTT CASSQETGVSNQPQHF
. TRBJ2-1 few TRBV19 TGTGCCAGTGGCCAAGGAGACAGGTACAATGAGCAGTTCTTC CASGQGDRYNEQFF
. TRBJ2-3 . TRBV7-6 TGTGCCAGCGCGGGACGGGGCACAGATACGCAGTATTTT CASAGRGTDTQYF
. TRBJ2-5 . TRBV20-1 TGCGGGCTCGGGGGGACCCAGTACTTC CGLGGTQYF
. TRBJ1-2 . TRBV11-2 TGTGCCAGCACCCGTGGGGCTCCATACGGCTACACCTTC CASTRGAPYGYTF
. TRBJ1-1 . TRBV9 TGTGCCAGCAGCGTAGGATCATGGTCTGGGAGGACTGAAGCTTTCTTT CASSVGSWSGRTEAFF
TRBD1 TRBJ2-5 . TRBV11-2 TGTGCCAGCAGCCCACCGGGACAGGACTTAATTCCGGAGCAAGAGACCCAGTACTTC CASSPPGQDLIPEQETQYF
TRBD1 TRBJ1-4 . TRBV7-2 TGTGCCAGCAGCCTGCTACAGGGGGCGGGTGAAAAACTGTTTTTT CASSLLQGAGEKLFF
TRBD2 TRBJ2-1 few TRBV6-2/TRBV6-3 TGTGCCAGCAGGGGACTAGCGGGGGAGATGCCCAATGAGCAGTTCTTC CASRGLAGEMPNEQFF
. TRBJ2-1 . TRBV27 TGTGCCGCCAAGGGGCAGGGTCCCTACAATGAGCAGTTCTTC CAAKGQGPYNEQFF
TRBD1 TRBJ2-5 . TRBV6-2/TRBV6-3 TGTGCCAGCAGGCTCCGGGACAGGAGTCAAGAGACCCAGTACTTC CASRLRDRSQETQYF
. TRBJ1-6 . TRBV4-1 TGCGCCAGCAGCCAAGACGTCACAGCTTATAATTCACCCCTCCACTTT CASSQDVTAYNSPLHF
. TRBJ1-2 few TRBV29-1 TGCAGCGACGATCACTACGGCTACTATGGCTACACCTTC CSDDHYGYYGYTF
. TRBJ2-3 . TRBV28 TGTGCCAGCACCCCCGCACCTGGGGGCACAGATACGCAGTATTTT CASTPAPGGTDTQYF
TRBD1 TRBJ1-1 few TRBV6-2/TRBV6-3 TGTGCCAGCAGTTGGACAGGGGAGTATTCTTTCTTT CASSWTGEYSFF
TRBD1 TRBJ1-1 few TRBV19 TGTGCCAGTAGTACGAATGACAGGGAAACTGAAGCTTTCTTT CASSTNDRETEAFF
. TRBJ1-2 many TRBV4-3 TGCGCCAGCAGCCAAGCGCTCGGGCAGGGGATTAACTATGGCTACACCTTC CASSQALGQGINYGYTF
TRBD1 TRBJ2-1 . TRBV11-2 TGTGCCAGCAGCTTCGAGGGGGCGTCCAATGAGCAGTTCTTC CASSFEGASNEQFF
. TRBJ2-1 once TRBV28 TGTGCCAGCAGGCCCCAGGGAGCGTGGGATGAGCAGTTCTTC CASRPQGAWDEQFF
. TRBJ2-5 . TRBV12-5 TGTGCTAGTGGTCTGGGGGGGACAGAAGAGACCCAGTACTTC CASGLGGTEETQYF
. TRBJ1-3 . TRBV13 TGTGCCAGCAGCGGGAGGTCCTCGTCTGGAAACACCATATATTTT CASSGRSSSGNTIYF
. TRBJ2-5 . TRBV6-6 TGTGCCAGCAGTTGGGGCGAGAGTTTAGAGACCCAGTACTTC CASSWGESLETQYF
. TRBJ2-3 . TRBV5-5 TGTGCCAGCAGCGCGGCTAGCGTTAGCACAGATACGCAGTATTTT CASSAASVSTDTQYF
TRBD2 TRBJ2-1 few TRBV7-9 TGTGCCAGCAGCTGGCCGGAGGCGGGGGGCTCCTACAATGAGCAGTTCTTC CASSWPEAGGSYNEQFF
. TRBJ1-1 few TRBV4-2 TGTGCCAGCAGCCATAACAGGGATGGGGACACTGAAGCTTTCTTT CASSHNRDGDTEAFF
. TRBJ1-3 many TRBV7-9 TGTGCCAGCACCCATCCCGGGGGGCAGGGAAACACCATATATTTT CASTHPGGQGNTIYF
. TRBJ2-5 many TRBV6-2/TRBV6-3 TGTGCCAGCAGTTCCAACCAAGAGACCCAGTACTTC CASSSNQETQYF
. TRBJ1-1 . TRBV27 TGTGCCAGCAGTTTATCCGGATTAGGGTCGGGTTATCTTAAAGCTTTCTTT CASSLSGLGSGYLKAFF
. TRBJ1-2 . TRBV29-1 TGCAGCGTTGATCCCTATGGCTACACCTTC CSVDPYGYTF
. TRBJ1-1 few TRBV12-3/TRBV12-4 TGTGCCAGCAGCTTAACCTCCTTGAACACTGAAGCTTTCTTT CASSLTSLNTEAFF
TRBD1 TRBJ1-1 . TRBV10-1 TGCGCCAGCAGTGAGGGGACAGCGAGCACTGAAGCTTTCTTT CASSEGTASTEAFF
. TRBJ1-2 few TRBV4-2 TGTGCCAGCAGCCGAGAAGGGGGGACTCCTCAAGGCTACACCTTC CASSREGGTPQGYTF
. TRBJ1-2 . TRBV7-6 TGTGCCAGCAGCCCAGGGCAGATACAGGCGAACTATGGCTACACCTTC CASSPGQIQANYGYTF
. TRBJ2-5 few TRBV7-9 TGTGCCAGCAGCCGAGACGGGGCGGATCAAGAGACCCAGTACTTC CASSRDGADQETQYF
. TRBJ1-3 . TRBV25-1 TGTGCCAGCAGTGAATATTTTCCTAGCCGGTACCAATCTGGAAACACCATATATTTT CASSEYFPSRYQSGNTIYF
. TRBJ2-1 . TRBV12-3/TRBV12-4 TGTGCCAGCAGTGGTACAGAGCTACTATACAATGAGCAGTTCTTC CASSGTELLYNEQFF